The clone carrying this T cell receptor (beta chain) was seen only once. Its antigen is not identified. The data derive from a study of cytomegalovirus exposure and HLA in healthy donors. The overall study: The same platform was used for the 130 or so validation repertoires as for the roughly 660 first-cohort repertoires, as reported in a later analysis.

Study observations and caveats: According to a subsequent analysis, TCR clusters identified in the first cohort showed a tendency to co-occur across the 120 or so validation repertoires.

Here immunoSEQ multiplex PCR was the method, and the copy in TCRdb shows in-frame clones only, minus some. Here the sample spans roughly 140,000 clones, approximately 89% being singletons. The roughly 120-subject validation cohort, separate from the 666-subject first cohort, included the donors. The length of the CDR3 is 15 residues. Trimming cost V 2 bases and J 5 bases, with 15 bases left between them. Germline V CDR1 and CDR2: SEHNR, FQNEAQ (reference sequence). Sequencing was done on a sample of PBMCs. The chain recombines TRBV7-9 with TRBJ1-1; tentative D call: TRBD1 (6 bases). The receptor comes from a man aged 18 to 29 in good health and CMV-seronegative. The CDR3 loop reads CASSLSGQGRTEAFF. The CDR3 DNA reads TGTGCCAGCAGCTTATCGGGGCAGGGGAGAACTGAAGCTTTCTTT.